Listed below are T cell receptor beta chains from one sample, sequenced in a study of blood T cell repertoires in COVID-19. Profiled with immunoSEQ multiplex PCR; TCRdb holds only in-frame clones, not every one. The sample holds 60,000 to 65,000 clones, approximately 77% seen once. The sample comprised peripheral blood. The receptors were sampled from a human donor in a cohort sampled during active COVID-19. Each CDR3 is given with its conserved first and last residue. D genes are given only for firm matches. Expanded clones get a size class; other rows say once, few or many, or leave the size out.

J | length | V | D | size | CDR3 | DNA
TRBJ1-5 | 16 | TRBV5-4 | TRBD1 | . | CASSLGGQGASQPQHF | TGTGCCAGCAGCTTGGGGGGACAGGGGGCAAGTCAGCCCCAGCATTTT
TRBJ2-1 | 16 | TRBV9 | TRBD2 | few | CASSLEGGGAMDEQFF | TGTGCCAGCAGCTTAGAGGGCGGGGGGGCCATGGATGAGCAGTTCTTC
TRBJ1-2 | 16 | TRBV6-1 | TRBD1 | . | CASSDLPGQGLYGYTF | TGTGCCAGCAGTGACTTACCGGGACAGGGGCTTTATGGCTACACCTTC
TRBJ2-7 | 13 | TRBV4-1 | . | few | CASSQETGYEQYF | TGCGCCAGCAGCCAAGAAACAGGGTACGAGCAGTACTTC
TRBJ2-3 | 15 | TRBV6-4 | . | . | CASSSTPGGTDTQYF | TGTGCCAGCAGTTCTACCCCAGGGGGCACAGATACGCAGTATTTT
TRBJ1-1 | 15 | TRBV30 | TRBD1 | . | CAWFRQGALNTEAFF | TGTGCCTGGTTTAGACAGGGGGCGCTGAACACTGAAGCTTTCTTT
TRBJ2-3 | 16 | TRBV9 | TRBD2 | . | CASSVKRGVSTDTQYF | TGTGCCAGCAGCGTAAAGCGGGGGGTATCCACAGATACGCAGTATTTT
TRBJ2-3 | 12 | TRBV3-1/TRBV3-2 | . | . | CASRTSGDTQYF | TGTGCCAGCAGGACTAGTGGGGATACGCAGTATTTT
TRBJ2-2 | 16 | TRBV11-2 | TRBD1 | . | CASKSGQGTDTGELFF | TGTGCCAGCAAATCGGGACAGGGGACTGACACCGGGGAGCTGTTTTTT
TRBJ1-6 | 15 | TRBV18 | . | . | CASSPTGEVGSPLHF | TGTGCCAGCTCCCCAACGGGTGAGGTTGGATCACCCCTCCACTTT
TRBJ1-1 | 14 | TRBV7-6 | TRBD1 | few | CASSQQGAGTEAFF | TGTGCCAGCAGCCAACAGGGGGCTGGCACTGAAGCTTTCTTT
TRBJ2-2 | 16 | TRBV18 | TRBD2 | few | CASSPPAGGLTGELFF | TGTGCCAGCTCACCACCAGCGGGGGGGCTCACCGGGGAGCTGTTTTTT
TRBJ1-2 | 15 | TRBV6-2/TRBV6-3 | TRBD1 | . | CASSTNRGLGYGYTF | TGTGCCAGCAGCACGAACAGGGGGCTGGGCTATGGCTACACCTTC
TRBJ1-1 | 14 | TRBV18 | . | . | CASSPGSVNTEAFF | TGTGCCAGCTCACCAGGCAGTGTGAACACTGAAGCTTTCTTT
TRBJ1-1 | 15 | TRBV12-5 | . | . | CASGLAPAGNTEAFF | TGTGCTAGTGGTTTGGCACCCGCGGGGAACACTGAAGCTTTCTTT
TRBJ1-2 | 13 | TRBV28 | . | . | CASIPVAANGYTF | TGTGCCAGCATCCCCGTGGCGGCTAATGGCTACACCTTC
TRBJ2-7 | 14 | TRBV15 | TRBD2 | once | CATSSLLGGFVQYF | TGTGCCACCAGCAGTCTCCTGGGGGGGTTCGTGCAGTACTTC
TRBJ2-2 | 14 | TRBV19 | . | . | CATPQGKNTGELFF | TGTGCCACCCCACAGGGAAAGAACACCGGGGAGCTGTTTTTT
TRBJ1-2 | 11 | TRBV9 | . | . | CASSADNGYTF | TGTGCCAGCAGCGCGGACAATGGCTACACCTTC
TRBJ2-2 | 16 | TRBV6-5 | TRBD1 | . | CASSYTVGTALGELFF | TGTGCCAGCAGTTACACTGTTGGGACAGCCCTCGGGGAGCTGTTTTTT
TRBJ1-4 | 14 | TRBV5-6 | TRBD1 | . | CASSLGGQGEKLFF | TGTGCCAGCAGCTTGGGGGGACAGGGTGAAAAACTGTTTTTT
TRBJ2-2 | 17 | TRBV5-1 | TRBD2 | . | CASSPPTSGSNTGELFF | TGCGCCAGCAGCCCCCCGACTAGCGGATCGAACACCGGGGAGCTGTTTTTT
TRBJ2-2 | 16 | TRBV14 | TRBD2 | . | CASSPQREGDTGELFF | TGTGCCAGCAGCCCCCAGCGGGAGGGCGACACCGGGGAGCTGTTTTTT
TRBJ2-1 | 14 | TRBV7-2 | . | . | CASSPGLRAHEQFF | TGTGCCAGCAGCCCGGGACTCCGGGCGCATGAGCAGTTCTTC
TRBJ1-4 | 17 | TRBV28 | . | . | CASSLLRGVLTNEKLFF | TGTGCCAGCAGTTTATTGCGGGGGGTGTTAACTAATGAAAAACTGTTTTTT
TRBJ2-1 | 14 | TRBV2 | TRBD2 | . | CASRLAGSYNEQFF | TGTGCCAGCAGGCTAGCGGGTTCCTACAATGAGCAGTTCTTC
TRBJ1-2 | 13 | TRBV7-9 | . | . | CASSYDRWIGYTF | TGTGCCAGCAGCTATGACAGGTGGATTGGCTACACCTTC
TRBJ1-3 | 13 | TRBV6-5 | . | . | CASSPSGGNTIYF | TGTGCCAGCAGCCCGTCGGGGGGAAACACCATATATTTT
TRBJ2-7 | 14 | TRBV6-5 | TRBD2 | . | CASAGSGRSYEQYF | TGTGCCAGCGCGGGTAGCGGGAGGTCCTACGAGCAGTACTTC
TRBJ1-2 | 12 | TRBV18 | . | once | CASALSALGYTF | TGTGCCAGCGCCTTGAGTGCTCTTGGCTACACCTTC
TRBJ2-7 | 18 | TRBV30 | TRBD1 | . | CAWSNQGQGWRWAYEQYF | TGTGCCTGGTCAAATCAGGGACAGGGGTGGCGTTGGGCCTACGAGCAGTACTTC
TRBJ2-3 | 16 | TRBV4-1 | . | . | CASSQSGTSSTDTQYF | TGCGCCAGCAGCCAGTCCGGGACTTCGTCCACAGATACGCAGTATTTT
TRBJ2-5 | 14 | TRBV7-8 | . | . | CASSLTGGRGTQYF | TGTGCCAGCAGCTTAACCGGGGGAAGGGGGACCCAGTACTTC
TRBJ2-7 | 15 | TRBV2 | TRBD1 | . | CASSVAMDRTYEQYF | TGTGCCAGCAGTGTGGCGATGGACAGGACCTACGAGCAGTACTTC
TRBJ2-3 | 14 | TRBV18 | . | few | CASRPGVGTDTQYF | TGTGCCAGCCGACCAGGGGTAGGCACAGATACGCAGTATTTT
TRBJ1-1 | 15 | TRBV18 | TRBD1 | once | CASSPGTGRNTEAFF | TGTGCCAGCTCACCAGGGACAGGACGGAACACTGAAGCTTTCTTT
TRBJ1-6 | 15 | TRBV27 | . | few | CASSLSSQGMSPLHF | TGTGCCAGCAGTTTATCGAGCCAGGGGATGTCACCCCTCCACTTT
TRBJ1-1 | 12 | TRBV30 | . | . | CAWTPGGPEAFF | TGTGCCTGGACGCCGGGGGGGCCTGAAGCTTTCTTT
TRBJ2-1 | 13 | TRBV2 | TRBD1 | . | CASSLDRANNQFF | TGTGCCAGCAGTCTGGACAGGGCAAATAACCAGTTCTTC
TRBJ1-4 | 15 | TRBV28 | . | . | CASSFTGGFDEKLFF | TGTGCCAGCAGTTTCACGGGGGGGTTTGATGAAAAACTGTTTTTT
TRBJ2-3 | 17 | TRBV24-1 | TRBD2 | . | CATSDPGLAESTDTQYF | TGTGCCACCAGTGATCCTGGACTAGCGGAATCCACAGATACGCAGTATTTT
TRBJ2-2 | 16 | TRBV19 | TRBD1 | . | CASSIAAGGYTGELFF | TGTGCCAGTAGTATAGCGGCAGGGGGTTACACCGGGGAGCTGTTTTTT